This T cell receptor (beta chain) was sequenced during a study of OX40 agonist ivuxolimab in advanced cancers. The V gene's germline CDR1 is SGDLS and CDR2 YYNGEE. The CDR3 runs to 16 residues. V dropped 0 bases and J dropped 8; count of bases not matched to a gene: 9. Patients were excluded for autoimmune disease history or systemic immunosuppression. As regards this clone: Antigen unknown.

Using immunoSEQ multiplex PCR, the repertoire was profiled, and TCRdb retains in-frame clones only, with some absent. The sample shows tens of thousands of clones, 85% of them seen only once. Notes on the study in general: More expanded clones were seen, on average, in CD8+ T cells than in CD4+.

The sample consisted of CD4+ or CD8+ T cells sorted from blood, taken in a trial of the OX40 agonist ivuxolimab. The sequence was collected from an adult with an advanced solid tumor such as melanoma, head and neck, liver or kidney cancer. This sequence joins TRBV9 and TRBJ2-1, with TRBD2 matching over 9 bases. The CDR3 DNA reads TGTGCCAGCAGCGTAGGTGGTGGCGGGGGGGCCGATGAGCAGTTCTTC. Translation gives CASSVGGGGGADEQFF.